The rows below give T cell receptor beta chains drawn from one sample of a study of CD8 T cells in ankylosing spondylitis. MiXCR, applied by TCRdb to the 5' RACE reads, yields one record per CDR3 protein. The sample carries under 200,000 distinct CDR3 sequences, 9.8% recorded once. The material sequenced was blood, either unsorted or a sorted T cell fraction (not recorded which). The receptors shown here come from a female donor with ankylosing spondylitis or in good health (not recorded which). Each CDR3 is given with its conserved first and last residue. A D gene is named only where the DNA matches it firmly. Some rows have no size entry. The others give once, few or many, or a class for an expanded clone.

j_gene: TRBJ2-7; abundance: NA; v_gene: TRBV4-3; d_gene: NA; CDR3nt: TGCGCCAGCAGCCAAGATCGGGGCGGAGATGGCTACGAGCAGTACTTC; CDR3aa: CASSQDRGGDGYEQYF
j_gene: TRBJ2-7; abundance: few; v_gene: TRBV11-2; d_gene: NA; CDR3nt: TGTGCCAGCAGGTCAACTATATCCTACGAGCAGTACTTC; CDR3aa: CASRSTISYEQYF
j_gene: TRBJ2-7; abundance: once; v_gene: TRBV16; d_gene: TRBD2; CDR3nt: TGTGCCAGCAGCCACTCCGGGACTAGTTTTTTCTACGAGCAGTACTTC; CDR3aa: CASSHSGTSFFYEQYF
j_gene: TRBJ2-1; abundance: NA; v_gene: TRBV11-2; d_gene: NA; CDR3nt: TGTGCCAGCAGCCCTTCGGGCCGCGCGAACTACAATGAGCAGTTCTTC; CDR3aa: CASSPSGRANYNEQFF
j_gene: TRBJ2-7; abundance: NA; v_gene: TRBV7-8; d_gene: NA; CDR3nt: TGTGCCAGCATAATTGGGAATCGATACCCTTACGAGCAGTACTTC; CDR3aa: CASIIGNRYPYEQYF
j_gene: TRBJ1-3; abundance: many; v_gene: TRBV12-3/TRBV12-4; d_gene: NA; CDR3nt: TGTGCCAGCACCGGCTCTGGAAACACCATATATTTT; CDR3aa: CASTGSGNTIYF
j_gene: TRBJ2-7; abundance: NA; v_gene: TRBV24-1; d_gene: TRBD1; CDR3nt: TGTGCCACCGGCCGGGACAGGGGTGTGTCCTACGAGCAGTACTTC; CDR3aa: CATGRDRGVSYEQYF
j_gene: TRBJ1-2; abundance: many; v_gene: TRBV12-3/TRBV12-4; d_gene: TRBD1; CDR3nt: TGTGCCAGCAGTCCCACCGGGACAGGGATCGAGGGCTACACCTTC; CDR3aa: CASSPTGTGIEGYTF
j_gene: TRBJ2-7; abundance: NA; v_gene: TRBV15; d_gene: NA; CDR3nt: TGTGCCACCAGCAGAGAGGACAGCTCCTACGAGCAGTACTTC; CDR3aa: CATSREDSSYEQYF
j_gene: TRBJ1-1; abundance: many; v_gene: TRBV28; d_gene: TRBD1; CDR3nt: TGTGCCAGCAGTCTAGAGCAGGGGGTTTTGAACACTGAAGCTTTCTTT; CDR3aa: CASSLEQGVLNTEAFF
j_gene: TRBJ1-1; abundance: many; v_gene: TRBV5-1; d_gene: TRBD1; CDR3nt: TGCGCCAGCAGCCCGGGGGACAGTCTCACTGAAGCTTTCTTT; CDR3aa: CASSPGDSLTEAFF
j_gene: TRBJ2-5; abundance: NA; v_gene: TRBV6-5; d_gene: NA; CDR3nt: TGTGCCAGCAGTTACTCGAAAGCCATCCCGACCCAGTACTTC; CDR3aa: CASSYSKAIPTQYF
j_gene: TRBJ2-7; abundance: NA; v_gene: TRBV11-1; d_gene: NA; CDR3nt: TGTGCCAGCAGCTTAGGCCCCCGGACAGAGTTCTTTGTAGACGAGCAGTACTTC; CDR3aa: CASSLGPRTEFFVDEQYF
j_gene: TRBJ2-7; abundance: NA; v_gene: TRBV15; d_gene: NA; CDR3nt: TGTGCCACCTCTTTCCGGAGGACACCCCTCTACGAGCAGTACTTC; CDR3aa: CATSFRRTPLYEQYF
j_gene: TRBJ2-3; abundance: few; v_gene: TRBV11-2; d_gene: NA; CDR3nt: TGTGCCAGCGACTGGGCAGATACGCAGTATTTT; CDR3aa: CASDWADTQYF
j_gene: TRBJ1-4; abundance: NA; v_gene: TRBV29-1; d_gene: NA; CDR3nt: TGCAGCGCCGAAGGGGCCTCTCTCCTTTTT; CDR3aa: CSAEGASLLF
j_gene: TRBJ2-1; abundance: few; v_gene: TRBV28; d_gene: NA; CDR3nt: TGTGCCAGCGGCCGGGATTCGAGCTCCTACAATGAGCAGTTCTTC; CDR3aa: CASGRDSSSYNEQFF
j_gene: TRBJ2-1; abundance: many; v_gene: TRBV29-1; d_gene: TRBD2; CDR3nt: TGCAGCACCGCGGCTAGCGGGAGACATGAGCAGTTCTTC; CDR3aa: CSTAASGRHEQFF
j_gene: TRBJ2-7; abundance: NA; v_gene: TRBV6-5; d_gene: NA; CDR3nt: TGTGCCAGCATTAGGGCGCCCCCCGCCTACGAGCAGTACTTC; CDR3aa: CASIRAPPAYEQYF
j_gene: TRBJ1-4; abundance: NA; v_gene: TRBV29-1; d_gene: NA; CDR3nt: TGCAGCGTTGAGACGGACAGTGATGAAAAACTGTTTTTT; CDR3aa: CSVETDSDEKLFF
j_gene: TRBJ2-7; abundance: few; v_gene: TRBV7-2; d_gene: TRBD2; CDR3nt: TGTGCCAGCAGCTTAGGGCTAGCGGGAGGGCAGGGGTCCTACGAGCAGTACTTC; CDR3aa: CASSLGLAGGQGSYEQYF
j_gene: TRBJ2-7; abundance: few; v_gene: TRBV6-6; d_gene: NA; CDR3nt: TGTGCCAGCGGGACTGGTAGCTCCTACGAGCAGTACTTC; CDR3aa: CASGTGSSYEQYF
j_gene: TRBJ2-1; abundance: few; v_gene: TRBV19; d_gene: NA; CDR3nt: TGTGCCAGTAACGAGTGGGAAAATGAGCAGTTCTTC; CDR3aa: CASNEWENEQFF
j_gene: TRBJ2-1; abundance: NA; v_gene: TRBV6-6; d_gene: NA; CDR3nt: TGTGCCAGCAGTTTACAGGGCGAGCAGTTCTTC; CDR3aa: CASSLQGEQFF
j_gene: TRBJ2-7; abundance: few; v_gene: TRBV5-5; d_gene: NA; CDR3nt: TGTGCCAGCAGCCCGTCGGGGGAATCCTACGAGCAGTACTTC; CDR3aa: CASSPSGESYEQYF
j_gene: TRBJ1-4; abundance: NA; v_gene: TRBV2; d_gene: NA; CDR3nt: TGTGCCAGCAGTCCCCCTATGGCGCCTGCAACTAATGAAAAACTGTTTTTT; CDR3aa: CASSPPMAPATNEKLFF
j_gene: TRBJ2-1; abundance: few; v_gene: TRBV27; d_gene: NA; CDR3nt: TGTGCCAGCAGTGGGGGTAGCGATGAGCAGTTCTTC; CDR3aa: CASSGGSDEQFF
j_gene: TRBJ2-1; abundance: NA; v_gene: TRBV5-4; d_gene: NA; CDR3nt: TGTGCCAGCAGCTCGAGGGGCAGCCCCTACAATGAGCAGTTCTTC; CDR3aa: CASSSRGSPYNEQFF
j_gene: TRBJ2-1; abundance: NA; v_gene: TRBV29-1; d_gene: TRBD2; CDR3nt: TGCAGCGTTGGACTAGCGAACTCCTACAATGAGCAGTTCTTC; CDR3aa: CSVGLANSYNEQFF
j_gene: TRBJ1-3; abundance: many; v_gene: TRBV28; d_gene: NA; CDR3nt: TGTGCCAGCAGTTTATCTGGAAACACCATATATTTT; CDR3aa: CASSLSGNTIYF
j_gene: TRBJ2-1; abundance: few; v_gene: TRBV24-1; d_gene: NA; CDR3nt: TGTGCCACCAGTGATGTGGGGGATGAGCAGTTCTTC; CDR3aa: CATSDVGDEQFF
j_gene: TRBJ1-1; abundance: NA; v_gene: TRBV5-6; d_gene: NA; CDR3nt: TGTGCCAGCAGCTTGGTCGGGCAGGGTCCGAACACTGAAGCTTTCTTT; CDR3aa: CASSLVGQGPNTEAFF
j_gene: TRBJ1-1; abundance: NA; v_gene: TRBV12-3/TRBV12-4; d_gene: NA; CDR3nt: TGTGCCAGCAGTTTTAGCAGGGCTAACACTGAAGCTTTCTTT; CDR3aa: CASSFSRANTEAFF
j_gene: TRBJ2-1; abundance: many; v_gene: TRBV7-8; d_gene: TRBD1; CDR3nt: TGTGCCAGCAGCTTAGAGGGACAGTCCTTTTACAATGAGCAGTTCTTC; CDR3aa: CASSLEGQSFYNEQFF
j_gene: TRBJ2-2; abundance: NA; v_gene: TRBV4-3; d_gene: NA; CDR3nt: TGCGCCAGCAGCCGAGCGCAACAAAACACCGGGGAGCTGTTTTTT; CDR3aa: CASSRAQQNTGELFF
j_gene: TRBJ2-1; abundance: many; v_gene: TRBV11-2; d_gene: TRBD2; CDR3nt: TGTGCCAGCAGCTTAGAGGCTAGCGGGAGGGCCAGTCATGAGCAGTTCTTC; CDR3aa: CASSLEASGRASHEQFF
j_gene: TRBJ2-7; abundance: NA; v_gene: TRBV20-1; d_gene: NA; CDR3nt: TGCAGTGTCCGACCGGGACTGTCCTACGAGCAGTACTTC; CDR3aa: CSVRPGLSYEQYF
j_gene: TRBJ1-4; abundance: few; v_gene: TRBV10-3; d_gene: NA; CDR3nt: TGTGCCACCACGGGGAGGGAGGATGAAAAACTGTTTTTT; CDR3aa: CATTGREDEKLFF
j_gene: TRBJ2-7; abundance: NA; v_gene: TRBV9; d_gene: NA; CDR3nt: TGTGCCAGCAGCGAGGGAGGCTTTGGGGAGCAGTACTTC; CDR3aa: CASSEGGFGEQYF
j_gene: TRBJ2-1; abundance: NA; v_gene: TRBV12-3/TRBV12-4; d_gene: TRBD2; CDR3nt: TGTGCCAGCAGTTTCCAGGGACTACCGGGCTACGAGCAGTTCTTC; CDR3aa: CASSFQGLPGYEQFF
j_gene: TRBJ2-7; abundance: NA; v_gene: TRBV9; d_gene: NA; CDR3nt: TGTGCCAGCAGCGTAGGGACCGACCCTCGGAACGAGCAGTACTTC; CDR3aa: CASSVGTDPRNEQYF
j_gene: TRBJ2-1; abundance: NA; v_gene: TRBV5-1; d_gene: TRBD1; CDR3nt: TGCGCCAGCAGCTTGCCGGACAGGGGGGACAATGAGCAGTTCTTC; CDR3aa: CASSLPDRGDNEQFF
j_gene: TRBJ2-2; abundance: many; v_gene: TRBV24-1; d_gene: TRBD1; CDR3nt: TGTGCCACCAGTTACAGGGGGCAGCTGTTTTTT; CDR3aa: CATSYRGQLFF
j_gene: TRBJ2-1; abundance: few; v_gene: TRBV6-5; d_gene: NA; CDR3nt: TGTGCCAGCAGTCTCTCGGAATGGGGTAATGCCAATGAGCAGTTCTTC; CDR3aa: CASSLSEWGNANEQFF
j_gene: TRBJ1-2; abundance: many; v_gene: TRBV5-1; d_gene: NA; CDR3nt: TGCGCCAGCAGCCCCACTGGGGCGAACTATGGCTACACCTTC; CDR3aa: CASSPTGANYGYTF
j_gene: TRBJ2-5; abundance: NA; v_gene: TRBV7-9; d_gene: TRBD1; CDR3nt: TGTGCCAGCAGCTTAGCGACAGGGCTCGAGACCCAGTACTTC; CDR3aa: CASSLATGLETQYF
j_gene: TRBJ2-7; abundance: few; v_gene: TRBV2; d_gene: NA; CDR3nt: TGTGCCAGCAGTGCCACCCTTGAGAGGGACTCCTACGAGCAGTACTTC; CDR3aa: CASSATLERDSYEQYF
j_gene: TRBJ2-2; abundance: few; v_gene: TRBV24-1; d_gene: NA; CDR3nt: TGTGCCACCAGTGGTGGGGTCTACACCGGGGAGCTGTTTTTT; CDR3aa: CATSGGVYTGELFF
j_gene: TRBJ2-7; abundance: NA; v_gene: TRBV6-1; d_gene: NA; CDR3nt: TGTGCCAGCAGTGAAGGGTGGCAGGCCAGCTCCTACGAGCAGTACTTC; CDR3aa: CASSEGWQASSYEQYF
j_gene: TRBJ2-7; abundance: few; v_gene: TRBV7-8; d_gene: NA; CDR3nt: TGTGCCAGCAGCGTCCAGGGCGTTAGCTCCTACGAGCAGTACTTC; CDR3aa: CASSVQGVSSYEQYF
j_gene: TRBJ1-5; abundance: many; v_gene: TRBV5-1; d_gene: NA; CDR3nt: TGCGCCAGCAGCCCCTCCGGAGGTAGCAATCAGCCCCAGCATTTT; CDR3aa: CASSPSGGSNQPQHF